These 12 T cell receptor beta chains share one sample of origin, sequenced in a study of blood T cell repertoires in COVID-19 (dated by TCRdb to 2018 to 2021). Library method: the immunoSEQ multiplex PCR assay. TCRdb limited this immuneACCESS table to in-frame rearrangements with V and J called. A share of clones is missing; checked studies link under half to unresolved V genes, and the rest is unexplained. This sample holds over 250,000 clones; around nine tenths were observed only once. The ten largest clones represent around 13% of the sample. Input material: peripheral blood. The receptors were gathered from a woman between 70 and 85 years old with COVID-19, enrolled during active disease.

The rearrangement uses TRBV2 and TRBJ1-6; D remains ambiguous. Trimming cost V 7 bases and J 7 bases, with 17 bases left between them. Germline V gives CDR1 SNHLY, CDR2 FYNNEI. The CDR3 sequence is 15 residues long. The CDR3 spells CASIFEASPNSPLHF. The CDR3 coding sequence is TGTGCCAGCATCTTTGAAGCCTCACCGAATTCACCCCTCCACTTT.

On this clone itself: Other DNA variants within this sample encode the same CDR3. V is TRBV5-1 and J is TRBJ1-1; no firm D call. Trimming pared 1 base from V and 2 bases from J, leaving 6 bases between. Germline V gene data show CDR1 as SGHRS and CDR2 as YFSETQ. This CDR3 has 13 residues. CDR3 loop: CASSLYSNTEAFF. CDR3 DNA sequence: TGCGCCAGCAGCTTGTACAGTAACACTGAAGCTTTCTTT. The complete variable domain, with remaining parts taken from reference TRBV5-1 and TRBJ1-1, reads KAGVTQTPRYLIKTRGQQVTLSCSPISGHRSVSWYQQTPGQGLQFLFEYFSETQRNKGNFPGRFSGRQFSNSRSEMNVSTLELGDSALYLCASSLYSNTEAFFGQGTRLTVV.

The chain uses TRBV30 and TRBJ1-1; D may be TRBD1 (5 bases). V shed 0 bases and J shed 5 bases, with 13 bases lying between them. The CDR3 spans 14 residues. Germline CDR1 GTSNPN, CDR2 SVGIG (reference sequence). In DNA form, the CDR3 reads TGTGCCTGGAGTGTCGCCAGGGCGAGGACTGAAGCTTTCTTT. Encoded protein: CAWSVARARTEAFF.

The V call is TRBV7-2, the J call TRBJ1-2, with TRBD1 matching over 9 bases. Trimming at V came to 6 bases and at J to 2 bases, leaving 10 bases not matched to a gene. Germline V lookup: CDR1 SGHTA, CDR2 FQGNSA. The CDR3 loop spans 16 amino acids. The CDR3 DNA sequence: TGTGCCAGCAGAACTATACAGGGGGCCGTGAACTATGGCTACACCTTC. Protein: CASRTIQGAVNYGYTF.

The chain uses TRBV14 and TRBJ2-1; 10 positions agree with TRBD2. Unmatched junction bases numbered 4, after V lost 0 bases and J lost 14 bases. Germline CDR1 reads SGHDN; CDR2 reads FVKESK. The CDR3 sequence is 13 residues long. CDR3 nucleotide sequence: TGTGCCAGCAGCCAAGAAGCGGGGGGGCATGAGTTCTTC. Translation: CASSQEAGGHEFF.

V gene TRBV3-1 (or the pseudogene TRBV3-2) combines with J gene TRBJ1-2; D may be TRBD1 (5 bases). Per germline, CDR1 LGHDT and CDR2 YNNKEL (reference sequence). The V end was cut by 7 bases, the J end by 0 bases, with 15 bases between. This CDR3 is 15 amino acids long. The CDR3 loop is CASTPTGGANYGYTF. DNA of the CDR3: TGTGCCAGCACCCCCACGGGGGGGGCTAACTATGGCTACACCTTC.

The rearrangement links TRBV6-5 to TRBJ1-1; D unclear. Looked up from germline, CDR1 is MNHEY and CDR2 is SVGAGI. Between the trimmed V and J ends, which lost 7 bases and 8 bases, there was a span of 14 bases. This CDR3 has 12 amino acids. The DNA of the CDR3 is TGTGCCAGCAACCTTTACTGGGAGGAAGCTTTCTTT. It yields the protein CASNLYWEEAFF.

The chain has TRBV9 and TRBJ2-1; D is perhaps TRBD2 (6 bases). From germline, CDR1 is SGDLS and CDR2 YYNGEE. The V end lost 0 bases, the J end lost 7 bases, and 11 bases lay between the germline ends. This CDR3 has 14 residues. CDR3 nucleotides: TGTGCCAGCAGCGTAGTGGGAGGTAGGAATGAGCAGTTCTTC. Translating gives CASSVVGGRNEQFF.

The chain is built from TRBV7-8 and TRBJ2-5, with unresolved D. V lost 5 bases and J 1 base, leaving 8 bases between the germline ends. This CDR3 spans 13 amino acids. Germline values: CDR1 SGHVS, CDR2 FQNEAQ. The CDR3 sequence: CASSRSSQETQYF. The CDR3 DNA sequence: TGTGCCAGCAGCCGGAGCTCCCAAGAGACCCAGTACTTC.

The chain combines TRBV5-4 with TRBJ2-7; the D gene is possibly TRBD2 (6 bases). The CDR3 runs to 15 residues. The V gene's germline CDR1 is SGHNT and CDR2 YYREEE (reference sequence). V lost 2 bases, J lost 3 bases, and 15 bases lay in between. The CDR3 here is CASSLSPVGGYEQYF. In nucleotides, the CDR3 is TGTGCCAGCAGCTTAAGTCCGGTGGGGGGCTACGAGCAGTACTTC.

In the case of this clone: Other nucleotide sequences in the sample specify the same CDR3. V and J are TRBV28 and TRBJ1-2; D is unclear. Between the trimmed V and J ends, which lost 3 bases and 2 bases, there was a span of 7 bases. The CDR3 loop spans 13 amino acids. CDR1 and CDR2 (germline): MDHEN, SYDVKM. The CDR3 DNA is TGTGCCAGCAGTTTCGGCGGGAACTATGGCTACACCTTC. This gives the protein CASSFGGNYGYTF.

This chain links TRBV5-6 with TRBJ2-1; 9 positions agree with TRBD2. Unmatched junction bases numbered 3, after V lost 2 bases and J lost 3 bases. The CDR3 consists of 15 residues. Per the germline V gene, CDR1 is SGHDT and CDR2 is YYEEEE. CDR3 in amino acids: CASSLAGGLYNEQFF. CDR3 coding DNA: TGTGCCAGCAGCTTAGCGGGGGGACTCTACAATGAGCAGTTCTTC.